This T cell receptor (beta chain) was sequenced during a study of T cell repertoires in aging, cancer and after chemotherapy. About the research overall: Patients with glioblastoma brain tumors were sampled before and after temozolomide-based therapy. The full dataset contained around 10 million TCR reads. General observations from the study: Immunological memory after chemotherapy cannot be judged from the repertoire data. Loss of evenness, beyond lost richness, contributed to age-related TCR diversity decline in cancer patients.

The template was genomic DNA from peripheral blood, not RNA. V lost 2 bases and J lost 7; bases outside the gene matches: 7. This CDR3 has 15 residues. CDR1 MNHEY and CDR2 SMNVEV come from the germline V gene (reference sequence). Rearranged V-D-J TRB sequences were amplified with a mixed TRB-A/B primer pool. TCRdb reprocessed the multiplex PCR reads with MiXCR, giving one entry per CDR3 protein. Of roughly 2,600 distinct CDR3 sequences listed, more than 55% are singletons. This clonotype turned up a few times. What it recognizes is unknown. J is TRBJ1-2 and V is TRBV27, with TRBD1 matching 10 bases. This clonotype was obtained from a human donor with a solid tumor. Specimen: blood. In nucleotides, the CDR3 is TGTGCCAGCAGTTTAGGACAGGGGGAGTCTATTGGCTACACCTTC. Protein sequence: CASSLGQGESIGYTF.